This T cell receptor (beta chain) was identified in a study of identical twins (TCRdb year 2016). With regard to the full study: TCR alpha and beta repertoires from monozygotic twins, unrelated adults of various ages and cord blood were deep-sequenced to test whether fetal clonotypes persist. To rule out contamination, replicate twin experiments were performed at different times with different library preparation protocols. Broader findings and caveats from the paper: Fewer insertions were carried by abundant cord blood beta clonotypes; a weaker similar trend was observed in young adult naive repertoires, while no such trend was observed in memory repertoires. The excess sharing between twins in beta out-of-frame sequences was weaker because fewer shared sequences reduced the signal-to-noise ratio. Zero-insertion analyses could be partly confounded by invariant T cells such as MAIT and iNKT, although diverse VJ usage argued against such confounding for most clonotypes. In monozygotic twins, recombination models systematically underestimated out-of-frame TCR alpha sharing, but the models matched the sharing seen between unrelated individuals. Compared with coincidental sharing between unrelated individuals, out-of-frame TCR alpha sequences shared between twins showed an excess of sequences with low generation probability. Because the same donors could not be followed over many years, the conclusions relied on cross-sectional statistical analysis.

CDR1 is given as MGHDK and CDR2 as SYGVNS, both from the germline V gene. Trimming takes 9 bases off V and 2 bases off J; junction bases not matched to a gene: 9. The CDR3 holds 14 amino acids from the cysteine to the phenylalanine. Of all the DNA, just the CDR3 is kept, 42 bases in frame from base 1. The method behind the library was 5' RACE. TCRdb shows the sequencer as Illumina HiSeq 2000. Template switching added a universal primer binding site, and the final cDNA carried a unique molecular identifier that allowed TCR cDNA molecules to be counted accurately. Specific primers in the conserved constant-segment region were used to synthesize first-strand cDNA for the TCR alpha and beta chains. To control for contamination, each cDNA library was double barcoded with a SMART-Mk sample barcode plus Illumina barcodes. TruSeq adapter sequences, together with Illumina sample barcodes, were added in two successive PCR steps. The TCR alpha and beta cDNA libraries were sequenced on the Illumina HiSeq platform using custom primers. From the authors' description of their analysis: Unique molecular identifiers were extracted from raw reads with MiGEC, and CDR3 positions were determined with MiXCR. For each individual, recombination models were inferred using an EM algorithm with the repgenHMM and IGoR tools. The analysis of shared clonotypes was done with the tcR package in R, with sharing normalized by the product of cloneset sizes. To study raw recombination free of thymic and clonal selection effects, out-of-frame nonproductive sequences were analyzed. In TCRdb, the public reads were trimmed at Q25 with fastp and aligned with MiXCR, with productive beta chains retained. Merged by CDR3 protein, the rows form single entries marked with the most common genes and DNA. TCRdb, not the original authors, processed these V and J calls. The sample includes some 1,700,000 distinct CDR3 sequences, with 32% observed a single time. 0.25% to 0.3% of the sample is taken by the ten largest.

Only healthy Caucasian donors were included. In this sample, this clonotype turned up many times. The antigen it recognizes is unknown. Within one base of it there is no much larger clone, and no base qualities were kept. Sequencing used cord blood. The V and J genes are TRBV25-1 and TRBJ2-5; 7 bases in the middle match TRBD2. The receptor was isolated from a newborn girl in good health. The DNA sequence reads TGTGCCAGTCTCGGACTAGAAGGACAAGAGACCCAGTACTTC. This is translated as CASLGLEGQETQYF. Full variable domain (CDR3 extended with the reference TRBV25-1 and TRBJ2-5 proteins): EADIYQTPRYLVIGTGKKITLECSQTMGHDKMYWYQQDPGMELHLIHYSYGVNSTEKGDLSSESTVSRIRTEHFPLTLESARPSHTSQYLCASLGLEGQETQYFGPGTRLLVL.